The sequence of this T cell receptor beta chain was determined in a study of T cell responses to AZD1222 COVID-19 vaccine. Study findings and constraints: Repertoires were collected only later (after the peak T cell response had occurred). Spike-specific TCRs gained breadth and depth after people received two AZD1222 doses. The study identified only five to seven AZD1222 recipients as seropositive at baseline.

Comment on this clone: Its antigen is still unknown.

Pooling covered second doses at about 4 or about 12 weeks. Assay used: immunoSEQ multiplex PCR; TCRdb lists only in-frame clones, some missing. The sample lists about 77,000 clones; roughly nine tenths were seen once. This CDR3 spans 16 amino acids. Per the germline V gene, CDR1 is MRHNA and CDR2 is SNTAGT. The junction had 8 bases not matched to a gene; V was cut back by 6 bases and J by 0 bases. Sequenced here: peripheral blood, sampled 28 days after the second AZD1222 dose. The sequence was obtained from an adult who received the AZD1222 COVID-19 vaccine. The chain couples TRBV6-4 to TRBJ2-3, with 8 bases that match TRBD2. The CDR3: CASSHHSGTSTDTQYF. The CDR3 DNA reads TGTGCCAGCAGCCACCATAGCGGGACTAGCACAGATACGCAGTATTTT.